These 27 T cell receptor beta chains came from one sample sequenced in a study of CD8+ T cells in alopecia areata. RNA, once extracted, was reverse transcribed into cDNA for use as the sequencing template. Data came from immunoSEQ multiplex PCR; TCRdb stores just in-frame clones and leaves some out. This sample has around 180,000 clones, with 50% to 70% found just once. Treatment described: oral pan-JAK inhibitor, 5-10 mg twice daily. Source: CD4+ T cells sorted from blood, taken at week 49, from a patient treated with tofacitinib. Source of these receptors: a human donor with alopecia areata.

This clone was counted at least ten times. The chain uses TRBV19 and TRBJ2-4, with D perhaps TRBD1 or TRBD2 (6 bases each). V dropped 6 bases and J dropped 1 base, with 16 bases sitting between them. The CDR3 is 16 amino acids. From germline, CDR1 is LNHDA and CDR2 SQIVND (reference sequence). The CDR3 here is CASRPQGGGAKNIQYF. CDR3 in DNA: TGTGCCAGTAGGCCACAGGGCGGAGGGGCCAAAAACATTCAGTACTTC.

The CDR3 region is CAWSVRRGQEGYTF. The CDR3 DNA is TGTGCCTGGAGTGTACGGAGGGGCCAGGAAGGCTACACCTTC. The chain uses TRBV30 and TRBJ1-2; weak D call: TRBD1 (5 bases). The CDR3 runs to 14 residues. Germline assignment: CDR1 GTSNPN and CDR2 SVGIG (reference sequence). The V gene lost 0 bases and the J gene lost 8 bases, with 16 bases spanning the gap.

The chain joins TRBV27 to TRBJ2-3; D unresolved. Germline V gene lookup returns CDR1 MNHEY and CDR2 SMNVEV (reference sequence). The germline V and J ends were trimmed by 2 bases and 0 bases, with 12 bases remaining between them. CDR3 length: 16 amino acids. This chain's CDR3 is CASSLSDGTSTDTQYF. CDR3 coding DNA: TGTGCCAGCAGTTTAAGTGACGGAACTAGCACAGATACGCAGTATTTT.

This chain's CDR3 is CASSLAGQGYTGELFF. The CDR3 DNA reads as TGCGCCAGCAGCTTGGCCGGCCAGGGGTACACCGGGGAGCTGTTTTTT. V gene TRBV5-1 combines with J gene TRBJ2-2; tentatively, D is TRBD1 (6 bases). V lost 0 bases to trimming and J lost 3 bases, with 12 bases between them. The CDR3 runs 16 residues. The germline V gene has CDR1 SGHRS and CDR2 YFSETQ.

The V call is TRBV29-1, the J call TRBJ1-2, with D hard to call. This CDR3 has 13 amino acids. Germline V gives CDR1 SQVTM, CDR2 ANQGSEA. Trimming took 7 bases from V and 2 from J, leaving 14 bases between them. The DNA of the CDR3 is TGCAGCGCCGACCCTCCCGACAACTATGGCTACACCTTC. Protein sequence: CSADPPDNYGYTF.

The chain carries TRBV4-3 and TRBJ2-7, with 12 positions matching TRBD2. Germline V CDR1 and CDR2: LGHNA, YSLEER. This CDR3 has 16 amino acids. V dropped 3 bases and J dropped 3; count of bases not matched to a gene: 6. CDR3 loop: CASSQIGLAGNYEQYF. CDR3 bases: TGCGCCAGCAGCCAGATAGGACTAGCGGGAAACTACGAGCAGTACTTC.

This clone was counted between two and nine times. The chain combines TRBV29-1 with TRBJ1-1, with TRBD1 matching over 8 bases. The CDR3 is 12 amino acids. Germline CDR1 is SQVTM and CDR2 is ANQGSEA. The V gene end was trimmed by 7 bases and the J gene end by 5 bases; junction bases not matched to a gene: 6. The CDR3 DNA reads as TGCAGCGCTGACAGGGGCAGGACTGAAGCTTTCTTT. Its protein is CSADRGRTEAFF.

This clone is a singleton in its sample. The gene calls are TRBV7-9 and TRBJ2-3; D is unresolved. Trimming removed 5 bases from V and 4 bases from J, with 10 bases in between. Germline values: CDR1 SEHNR, CDR2 FQNEAQ (reference sequence). The CDR3 consists of 13 residues. CDR3 DNA: TGTGCCAGCAGCCCCACGTCGGCAGATACGCAGTATTTT. Protein sequence: CASSPTSADTQYF.

This clone is categorized as medium-sized. The chain couples TRBV7-2 to TRBJ2-2; 7 bases are a match to TRBD1. V dropped 5 bases and J dropped 5; count of bases not matched to a gene: 8. Germline assignment: CDR1 SGHTA and CDR2 FQGNSA. The length of the CDR3 is 15 residues. DNA for the CDR3: TGTGCCAGCAGCCAGACAGGGTGGGGTACCGGGGAGCTGTTTTTT. Translating gives CASSQTGWGTGELFF. Using reference TRBV7-2 and TRBJ2-2 for the parts outside the CDR3, the full variable domain is GAGVSQSPSNKVTEKGKDVELRCDPISGHTALYWYRQSLGQGLEFLIYFQGNSAPDKSGLPSDRFSAERTGGSVSTLTIQRTQQEDSAVYLCASSQTGWGTGELFFGEGSRLTVL.

This clone was observed a handful of times. J is TRBJ1-6 and V is TRBV7-2, with TRBD1 as a possible D gene (6 bases). Germline-derived CDR1 and CDR2 are SGHTA and FQGNSA. This CDR3 is built from 14 residues. V lost 5 bases and J lost 6, with 11 bases in between. In nucleotides, the CDR3 is TGTGCCAGCAGCCCCGGGGGCCGTAATTCACCCCTCCACTTT. Protein product: CASSPGGRNSPLHF.

The chain carries TRBV27 and TRBJ2-7, with 11 bases that match TRBD2. CDR1 is MNHEY, CDR2 SMNVEV, per germline (reference sequence). Trimming cost V 6 bases and J 2 bases; bases outside gene matches: 9. The CDR3 has 16 amino acids. CDR3 protein: CASRLLGTSGTYEQYF. Here the CDR3 DNA reads TGTGCCAGCAGACTCCTAGGGACTAGCGGCACCTACGAGCAGTACTTC.

This clone was detected a few times. The gene calls are TRBV29-1 and TRBJ1-2, with D maybe TRBD1 (6 bases). Trimming took off 4 bases at V and 1 base at J, with 13 bases between the two ends. Germline V CDR1 and CDR2: SQVTM, ANQGSEA. The CDR3 is made up of 14 amino acids. This CDR3 is CSVVLAGDNYGYTF. The CDR3 DNA reads TGCAGCGTTGTTCTCGCAGGGGATAACTATGGCTACACCTTC.

V gene TRBV23-1 combines with J gene TRBJ1-6; D is unresolved. TRBV23-1 is classed as an ORF, of uncertain function. V dropped 8 bases and J dropped 8 bases, with 19 bases sitting between them. The CDR3 loop spans 15 amino acids. The CDR3 loop reads CASRSVGPDYSPLHF. In nucleotides, the CDR3 is TGCGCCAGCCGCTCAGTAGGCCCGGACTATTCACCCCTCCACTTT.

V and J are TRBV19 and TRBJ2-2; weak D call: TRBD2 (5 bases). The CDR3 is 15 amino acids. V was cut by 6 bases and J by 7 bases, with 18 bases left in between. Per the germline V gene, CDR1 is LNHDA and CDR2 is SQIVND (reference sequence). This CDR3 reads CASSIQTNYVGELFF. The CDR3 DNA sequence: TGTGCCAGTAGCATACAGACTAACTATGTCGGGGAGCTGTTTTTT.

The gene calls are TRBV5-6 and TRBJ1-4; the D is unclear. This CDR3 is 13 amino acids long. V gave up 0 bases and J gave up 5 bases, with 5 bases separating them. Germline CDR1 and CDR2: SGHDT and YYEEEE. CDR3 nucleotide sequence: TGTGCCAGCAGCTTGGACCGAAATGAAAAACTGTTTTTT. Translating gives CASSLDRNEKLFF.

The V gene is TRBV9, the J gene TRBJ1-2; 7 bases map to TRBD1. Germline V lookup: CDR1 SGDLS, CDR2 YYNGEE. V lost 3 bases, J lost 5 bases, and 4 bases stayed unmatched. This CDR3 region has 13 residues. In DNA, the CDR3 is TGTGCCAGCAGCGCGGGACAGCCATATGGCTACACCTTC. Translating it yields CASSAGQPYGYTF.

V gene TRBV25-1 combines with J gene TRBJ1-1; D is uncertain. The CDR3 runs to 14 residues. In germline, CDR1 is MGHDK, CDR2 SYGVNS. Trimming removed 6 bases at V and 0 bases at J, with 11 bases between. CDR3 in DNA: TGTGCCAGCAGAGGATGGCAGCTGAACACTGAAGCTTTCTTT. It translates to CASRGWQLNTEAFF.

This clone was picked up a small number of times. This sequence joins TRBV18 and TRBJ2-1, with TRBD1 as a possible D gene (6 bases). Trimming shortened V by 0 bases and J by 5 bases, and 14 bases separated the two germline ends. Germline V gene data show CDR1 as KGHSH and CDR2 as LQKENI. This CDR3 has 16 amino acids. In nucleotides, the CDR3 is TGTGCCAGCTCACCACCTGTAACAGGGCAAAACAATGAGCAGTTCTTC. This codes for CASSPPVTGQNNEQFF.

The chain combines TRBV4-1 with TRBJ2-7; TRBD2 is a possible D gene (6 bases). V was clipped by 1 base and J by 2 bases, with 18 bases between them. The length of the CDR3 is 17 residues. Germline loops: CDR1 MGHRA, CDR2 YSYEKL. DNA of the CDR3: TGCGCCAGCAGCCAAGCGTTCGCCACCGGGAGCACCTACGAGCAGTACTTC. It translates to CASSQAFATGSTYEQYF.

The V and J genes are TRBV29-1 and TRBJ1-2; 8 bases agree with TRBD1. This CDR3 comprises 14 residues. Germline V gives CDR1 SQVTM, CDR2 ANQGSEA. After removal of 6 bases from V and 2 bases from J, the junction contained 8 bases not matched to a gene. Written as DNA, the CDR3 is TGCAGCGTCCCAGACAGGGGAACCAACTATGGCTACACCTTC. It encodes CSVPDRGTNYGYTF.

With respect to this clone: This sample also contains other DNA sequences that code for the same CDR3. This sequence joins TRBV10-3 and TRBJ1-1, with 8 nucleotides matching TRBD1. V dropped 3 bases and J dropped 4; count of bases not matched to a gene: 4. The CDR3 length is 14 residues. Per germline, CDR1 ENHRY and CDR2 SYGVKD. Here the CDR3 DNA reads TGTGCCATCAGTGAAGGACAGGGTGGCACTGAAGCTTTCTTT. It codes for CAISEGQGGTEAFF.

The chain employs TRBV6-5 and TRBJ1-2; D perhaps matches TRBD1 (5 bases). With 4 bases removed from V and 8 bases from J, the gap between germline ends came to 17 bases. CDR3 size: 14 residues. CDR1 is MNHEY and CDR2 is SVGAGI in the germline V gene. The CDR3 loop reads CASSSQGLIGGYTF. The CDR3 nucleotides are TGTGCCAGCAGTTCGCAGGGTTTGATAGGCGGCTACACCTTC.

The J gene is TRBJ2-6, the V gene TRBV30; D call uncertain. V lost 0 bases and J 0 bases, leaving 12 bases between the germline ends. The CDR3 length is 17 residues. The germline CDR1 and CDR2 sequences are GTSNPN and SVGIG (reference sequence). The CDR3 protein is CAWSVLGLNSGANVLTF. Here the CDR3 DNA reads TGTGCCTGGAGTGTACTGGGATTAAACTCTGGGGCCAACGTCCTGACTTTC.

The rearrangement uses TRBV7-3 and TRBJ2-6; D unclear. The CDR3 totals 16 residues. The germline V gene encodes CDR1 SGHTA and CDR2 FQGTGA. With 3 bases removed from V and 0 bases from J, the gap between germline ends came to 9 bases. The CDR3 sequence: CASSFGQASGANVLTF. The DNA of the CDR3 is TGTGCCAGCAGCTTTGGGCAGGCCTCTGGGGCCAACGTCCTGACTTTC.

The table lists this clone with a few counts. This rearrangement joins TRBV29-1 to TRBJ1-1; 9 nucleotides match TRBD1. CDR1 and CDR2 from the germline V gene are SQVTM and ANQGSEA. J was trimmed by 5 bases and V by 8 bases; bases with no gene match: 9. CDR3 length: 13 residues. CDR3 coding DNA: TGCAGCTCCTCCACAGGGGGCGGGACTGAAGCTTTCTTT. Residues: CSSSTGGGTEAFF.

The gene calls are TRBV19 and TRBJ2-7; no clear D gene. Trimming removed 1 base from V and 9 bases from J, with 7 bases in between. CDR1 is LNHDA and CDR2 is SQIVND in the germline V gene (reference sequence). The CDR3 runs to 11 residues. CDR3 amino acids: CASSIGVAQYF. DNA for the CDR3: TGTGCCAGTAGTATAGGAGTGGCGCAGTACTTC.

The J gene is TRBJ1-5, the V gene TRBV19, with D unclear. The CDR3 sequence is 14 residues long. Germline V lookup: CDR1 LNHDA, CDR2 SQIVND (reference sequence). V gave up 5 bases and J gave up 7 bases, with 15 bases separating them. CDR3 protein: CASSLYQANQPQHF. CDR3 bases: TGTGCCAGTAGTTTATATCAGGCGAACCAGCCCCAGCATTTT.